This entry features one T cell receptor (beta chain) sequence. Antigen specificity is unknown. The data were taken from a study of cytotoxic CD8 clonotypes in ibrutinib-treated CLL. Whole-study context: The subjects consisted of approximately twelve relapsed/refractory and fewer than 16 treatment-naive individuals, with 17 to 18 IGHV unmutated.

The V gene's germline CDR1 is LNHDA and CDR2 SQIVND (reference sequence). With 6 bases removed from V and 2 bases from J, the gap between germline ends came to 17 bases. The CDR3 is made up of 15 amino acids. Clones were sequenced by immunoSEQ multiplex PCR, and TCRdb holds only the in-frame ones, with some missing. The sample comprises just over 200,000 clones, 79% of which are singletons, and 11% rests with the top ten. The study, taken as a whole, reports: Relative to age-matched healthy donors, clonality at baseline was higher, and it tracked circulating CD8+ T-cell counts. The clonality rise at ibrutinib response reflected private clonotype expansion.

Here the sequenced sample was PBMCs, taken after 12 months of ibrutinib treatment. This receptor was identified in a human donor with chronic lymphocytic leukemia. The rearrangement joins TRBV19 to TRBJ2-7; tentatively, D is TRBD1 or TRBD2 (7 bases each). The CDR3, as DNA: TGTGCCAGTAGCCCGGGGGAGGGGGCCACCTACGAGCAGTACTTC. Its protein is CASSPGEGATYEQYF.